This TCR beta chain is from a study of cytomegalovirus exposure and HLA in healthy donors. As for the study in general: Earlier, almost 120 million unique TCR beta sequences were recovered from about 179 million T cells by an analysis. Study results and limitations: The investigators catalogued 160 or so TCR beta chains as cytomegalovirus-associated.

As for this clone: The antigen is not known.

The PCR made use of 60 Vbeta and 13 Jbeta primers. Clones were read by immunoSEQ multiplex PCR, and TCRdb kept only the in-frame ones, dropping some. The sample carries about 110,000 clones, 82% recorded once. This CDR3 has 17 residues. The germline CDR1 and CDR2 sequences are SGHVS and FQNEAQ. V trimming: 4 bases; J trimming: 6 bases; junction bases outside the gene matches: 17. Sequenced sample: PBMCs. The receptor was isolated from a man younger than 40 in good health and CMV-seropositive. The gene calls are TRBV7-8 and TRBJ1-2, with TRBD1 identical over 7 bases. The CDR3 DNA sequence: TGTGCCAGCAGCTCATCCCGGTACAGGGGAGAGTGGGATGGCTACACCTTC. This translates into CASSSSRYRGEWDGYTF. Drawing the rest from reference TRBV7-8 and TRBJ1-2, the complete variable domain is GAGVSQSPRYKVAKRGQDVALRCDPISGHVSLFWYQQALGQGPEFLTYFQNEAQLDKSGLPSDRFFAERPEGSVSTLKIQRTQQEDSAVYLCASSSSRYRGEWDGYTFGSGTRLTVV.